The 29 T cell receptor beta chains in this list originate from one sample, sequenced in a study of cytomegalovirus exposure and HLA in healthy donors. The PCR made use of 60 Vbeta and 13 Jbeta primers. Measured with immunoSEQ multiplex PCR; TCRdb has only the in-frame clones, and not every one. In the table there are 95,000 to 120,000 clones, roughly 70% of which are singletons. The sequencing sample was made of PBMCs. The receptors stem from a man in his late teens or twenties in good health and CMV-seropositive.

This sequence joins TRBV4-1 and TRBJ1-6; possible D gene TRBD1, 5 bases. V dropped 4 bases and J dropped 8 bases, with 12 bases sitting between them. This CDR3 comprises 14 residues. Per the germline V gene, CDR1 is MGHRA and CDR2 is YSYEKL. CDR3 region: CASSPRTGDSPLHF. The CDR3 bases are TGCGCCAGCAGCCCCCGGACGGGGGATTCACCCCTCCACTTT.

The chain joins TRBV5-1 to TRBJ2-7; 9 nucleotides agree with TRBD2. Germline trimming cut 7 bases from V and 1 base from J; bases unmatched to any gene: 6. Germline V lookup: CDR1 SGHRS, CDR2 YFSETQ. CDR3 size: 14 residues. CDR3 sequence: CASSLAGESYEQYF. The CDR3 nucleotides read TGCGCCAGCTCATTAGCGGGGGAGTCCTACGAGCAGTACTTC.

This chain uses TRBV2 with TRBJ1-2, with D maybe TRBD1 (6 bases). The V and J ends lost 6 bases and 8 bases respectively, with 19 bases between them. CDR3 length: 14 amino acids. Germline V CDR1 and CDR2: SNHLY, FYNNEI. The CDR3 loop is CASRDSRIETGYTF. DNA of the CDR3: TGTGCCAGCAGGGACAGTAGAATAGAGACAGGCTACACCTTC.

The rearrangement links TRBV9 to TRBJ1-4; weak D call: TRBD1 (6 bases). From germline, CDR1 is SGDLS and CDR2 YYNGEE. Trimming cost V 0 bases and J 5 bases, with 20 bases left between them. The CDR3 loop spans 18 amino acids. The CDR3, as DNA: TGTGCCAGCAGCGTAGGGGGGCTCGGGCCGGCAAGAAATGAAAAACTGTTTTTT. Translating it yields CASSVGGLGPARNEKLFF.

The rearrangement joins TRBV11-2 to TRBJ1-2, with a weak D call TRBD1 (5 bases). The CDR3 runs 15 residues. Trimming left V 1 base short and J 2 bases short, with 11 bases between. Germline V gene sequence: CDR1 SGHAT, CDR2 FQNNGV. The CDR3 reads CASSLAGGRNYGYTF. The CDR3 DNA follows: TGTGCCAGCAGCTTAGCGGGGGGAAGGAACTATGGCTACACCTTC. Full variable domain (missing parts from reference TRBV11-2 and TRBJ1-2): EAGVAQSPRYKIIEKRQSVAFWCNPISGHATLYWYQQILGQGPKLLIQFQNNGVVDDSQLPKDRFSAERLKGVDSTLKIQPAKLEDSAVYLCASSLAGGRNYGYTFGSGTRLTVV.

This clone was found a few times. V gene TRBV6-1 combines with J gene TRBJ2-7, with 12 bases that match TRBD1. The CDR3 contains 15 residues. The J segment lost 7 bases and the V segment lost 6 bases, leaving 10 bases of the junction unmatched. Germline CDR1 reads MNHNS; CDR2 reads SASEGT. CDR3 residues: CASSDRDRGLREQYF. Here the CDR3 DNA reads TGTGCCAGCAGCGACCGGGACAGGGGGCTGAGGGAGCAGTACTTC.

The chain links TRBV5-1 to TRBJ2-2, with 11 bases that match TRBD2. The junction had 4 bases not matched to a gene; V was cut back by 1 base and J by 2 bases. There are 17 residues in the CDR3. CDR1 and CDR2 from the germline V gene are SGHRS and YFSETQ. This chain's CDR3 is CASSLTSGGTNTGELFF. CDR3 sequence (DNA): TGCGCCAGCAGCTTGACTAGCGGGGGAACTAACACCGGGGAGCTGTTTTTT.

The chain employs TRBV25-1 and TRBJ2-5; perhaps TRBD1 as D (6 bases). CDR1 and CDR2 (germline): MGHDK, SYGVNS. V was clipped by 1 base and J by 2 bases, with 11 bases between them. The CDR3 is 15 amino acids. The CDR3 here is CASSEWGQPQETQYF. CDR3 nucleotide sequence: TGTGCCAGCAGTGAATGGGGACAACCACAAGAGACCCAGTACTTC.

This chain connects TRBV19 to TRBJ2-5; 9 positions match TRBD2. J was trimmed by 1 base and V by 2 bases; bases with no gene match: 5. Per the germline V gene, CDR1 is LNHDA and CDR2 is SQIVND (reference sequence). The CDR3 has 16 residues. The CDR3 DNA reads TGTGCCAGTAGTATATCAAGCGGGGGGTCCCAAGAGACCCAGTACTTC. Protein: CASSISSGGSQETQYF.

This clone was seen more than once but under ten times. The chain employs TRBV6-5 and TRBJ1-5, with 7 nucleotides matching TRBD1. This CDR3 is 14 amino acids long. The V gene end was trimmed by 5 bases and the J gene end by 6 bases; junction bases not matched to a gene: 7. Germline assignment: CDR1 MNHEY and CDR2 SVGAGI. CDR3 sequence (DNA): TGTGCCAGCAGTGTATGGAGGGGGCCTCAGCCCCAGCATTTT. Protein: CASSVWRGPQPQHF.

The chain links TRBV28 to TRBJ2-3, with D unresolved. The germline gives CDR1 MDHEN, CDR2 SYDVKM. This CDR3 spans 12 amino acids. V dropped 7 bases and J dropped 0 bases, with 5 bases sitting between them. CDR3 nucleotide sequence: TGTGCCAGCACTGTTAGCACAGATACGCAGTATTTT. This sequence encodes CASTVSTDTQYF.

This clone was found once. The V call is TRBV4-1, the J call TRBJ2-5, with D perhaps TRBD2 (6 bases). This CDR3 has 15 amino acids. The germline V gene has CDR1 MGHRA and CDR2 YSYEKL. V was cut by 4 bases and J by 4 bases, with 16 bases left in between. The CDR3 DNA reads as TGCGCCAGCAGCCTAGGGACGGGGGTGGGAGAGACCCAGTACTTC. Its translation is CASSLGTGVGETQYF.

This clone was detected only a few times. V is TRBV29-1 and J is TRBJ1-4; 9 bases map to TRBD1. V dropped 7 bases and J dropped 7; count of bases not matched to a gene: 13. The V gene's germline CDR1 is SQVTM and CDR2 ANQGSEA. The CDR3 extends over 15 amino acids. The CDR3 DNA sequence: TGCAGCGCTCTACCTCCGGGACAGGGTGGTGAAAAACTGTTTTTT. It specifies CSALPPGQGGEKLFF.

This clone was counted a few times. This chain connects TRBV5-1 to TRBJ2-3; a possible D gene is TRBD1 (5 bases). The germline CDR1 and CDR2 sequences are SGHRS and YFSETQ. The CDR3 runs 14 residues. Trimming cost V 4 bases and J 2 bases, with 11 bases left between them. CDR3 DNA sequence: TGCGCCAGCAGCCCCTCAGGGTTCACAGATACGCAGTATTTT. It specifies CASSPSGFTDTQYF.

A note on this clone: Other nucleotide sequences in the sample specify the same CDR3. The chain has TRBV5-1 and TRBJ2-1; D might be TRBD1 (6 bases). Germline V gives CDR1 SGHRS, CDR2 YFSETQ. The CDR3 is 15 amino acids. Trimming cost V 2 bases and J 0 bases, with 9 bases left between them. This CDR3 reads CASSLGGGSYNEQFF. The CDR3 DNA sequence: TGCGCCAGCAGCTTAGGGGGTGGCTCCTACAATGAGCAGTTCTTC.

The J gene is TRBJ2-3, the V gene TRBV15, with D tentatively TRBD2 (5 bases). CDR1 and CDR2 (germline): LNHNV, YYDKDF (reference sequence). V dropped 3 bases and J dropped 6 bases, with 10 bases sitting between them. The length of the CDR3 is 13 residues. In DNA, the CDR3 is TGTGCCACCAGCAGGGACTTCGAGGATACGCAGTATTTT. Translating gives CATSRDFEDTQYF.

The rearrangement uses TRBV5-6 and TRBJ2-7, with 12 positions matching TRBD2. V lost 5 bases and J lost 3; bases outside the gene matches: 6. The CDR3 loop spans 15 amino acids. Per the germline V gene, CDR1 is SGHDT and CDR2 is YYEEEE. CDR3 residues: CASSLRLAGVYEQYF. The CDR3 nucleotides are TGTGCCAGCAGTCTACGACTAGCGGGGGTCTACGAGCAGTACTTC.

The CDR3 DNA is TGCGCCAGCAGCCAGGACAGCGGCTATGGCTACACCTTC. This sequence encodes CASSQDSGYGYTF. This sequence joins TRBV5-1 and TRBJ1-2; tentative D call: TRBD1 (6 bases). V was cut by 4 bases and J by 4 bases, with 11 bases left in between. The CDR3 is 13 residues long. Germline loops: CDR1 SGHRS, CDR2 YFSETQ.

The chain carries TRBV19 and TRBJ1-4; the match to TRBD1 covers 7 bases. This CDR3 has 15 amino acids. The germline V gene encodes CDR1 LNHDA and CDR2 SQIVND (reference sequence). Trimming cost V 6 bases and J 0 bases; bases outside gene matches: 4. CDR3: CASSGTAPTNEKLFF. As DNA, the CDR3 is TGTGCCAGTAGCGGGACAGCGCCAACTAATGAAAAACTGTTTTTT.

This clone was found a few times. CDR3 in amino acids: CASSVGQGIHTQYF. CDR3 DNA: TGCGCCAGCAGTGTCGGACAGGGAATCCATACGCAGTATTTT. The chain links TRBV10-1 to TRBJ2-3; TRBD1 matches 8 bases. The CDR3 is made up of 14 amino acids. V lost 4 bases and J lost 7; bases outside the gene matches: 7. Germline CDR1 reads WNHNN; CDR2 reads SYGVQD (reference sequence).

V usage is TRBV7-9 and J usage is TRBJ2-3; 8 positions agree with TRBD1. CDR3 length equals 13 residues. Germline V gene data show CDR1 as SEHNR and CDR2 as FQNEAQ (reference sequence). V was pared by 7 bases and J by 4 bases, with 4 bases of the junction left unmatched. CDR3 in amino acids: CASTLTGADTQYF. The CDR3 DNA reads as TGTGCCAGCACCTTGACAGGGGCAGATACGCAGTATTTT.

The sample holds a few counts of this clone. J is TRBJ1-5 and V is TRBV5-4; D gene uncertain. The CDR3 consists of 14 residues. CDR1 is SGHNT and CDR2 is YYREEE in the germline V gene (reference sequence). V shed 4 bases and J shed 1 base, with 9 bases lying between them. The CDR3 loop is CASSHGGSNQPQHF. The CDR3 DNA reads TGTGCCAGCAGCCATGGAGGAAGCAATCAGCCCCAGCATTTT.

This chain links TRBV21-1 with TRBJ1-1; the D call of TRBD1 is as the table states it, not checked on the DNA. TRBV21-1 is marked as a pseudogene. The CDR3 is 18 amino acids. DNA for the CDR3: TGTGCCAGCAGCAAAGTTCCACAGGGGGGGTTCATGAACACTGAAGCTTTCTTT. Amino acids: CASSKVPQGGFMNTEAFF.

The J gene is TRBJ2-3, the V gene TRBV18, with 8 nucleotides matching TRBD1. CDR1 KGHSH and CDR2 LQKENI come from the germline V gene. The CDR3 consists of 16 residues. The V segment lost 3 bases and the J segment 3 bases; nucleotides outside the gene matches: 8. The CDR3 region has the DNA TGTGCCAGCTCACCTGGCAGGGGGCTCGAAACAGATACGCAGTATTTT. This gives the protein CASSPGRGLETDTQYF.

This clone turned up a few times. V is TRBV2 and J is TRBJ2-7, with 9 bases matching TRBD1. The V gene end was trimmed by 6 bases and the J gene end by 9 bases; junction bases not matched to a gene: 12. The CDR3 is 14 residues long. Germline CDR1 SNHLY, CDR2 FYNNEI. The CDR3 protein is CASRYGTGTSGQYV. CDR3 coding DNA: TGTGCCAGCAGGTACGGGACAGGGACCTCGGGGCAGTACGTC.

The chain carries TRBV7-9 and TRBJ1-2, with 7 bases that match TRBD1. CDR3 length equals 17 residues. With V trimmed by 6 bases and J by 4 bases, 17 bases remained unmatched. CDR1 and CDR2 (germline): SEHNR, FQNEAQ (reference sequence). CDR3 protein: CASRFNPRQGFSYGYTF. The CDR3 coding sequence is TGTGCCAGCAGATTTAACCCCCGACAGGGATTTTCCTATGGCTACACCTTC.

The chain links TRBV5-1 to TRBJ2-5, with 8 bases aligning to TRBD2. The CDR3 covers 15 residues. The junction had 2 bases not matched to a gene; V was cut back by 0 bases and J by 1 base. Per the germline V gene, CDR1 is SGHRS and CDR2 is YFSETQ. The CDR3 loop is CASSLALAGQETQYF. The DNA of the CDR3 is TGCGCCAGCAGCTTGGCCCTAGCGGGCCAAGAGACCCAGTACTTC.

This chain joins TRBV11-3 and TRBJ1-1, with TRBD1 identical over 7 bases. The ends lost 3 bases at V and 7 bases at J; junction bases unmatched: 5. This CDR3 has 13 residues. The V gene's germline CDR1 is SGHNT and CDR2 YENEEA. The CDR3: CASSFRTGLEAFF. The CDR3 DNA is TGTGCCAGCAGCTTTCGGACAGGCCTTGAAGCTTTCTTT. Drawing the rest from reference TRBV11-3 and TRBJ1-1, the complete variable domain is EAGVVQSPRYKIIEKKQPVAFWCNPISGHNTLYWYLQNLGQGPELLIRYENEEAVDDSQLPKDRFSAERLKGVDSTLKIQPAELGDSAVYLCASSFRTGLEAFFGQGTRLTVV.

The V gene is TRBV6-4, the J gene TRBJ2-5; TRBD1 might be the D (6 bases). Germline lookup yields CDR1 MRHNA and CDR2 SNTAGT. V lost 3 bases to trimming and J lost 5 bases, with 13 bases between them. The length of the CDR3 is 14 residues. In nucleotides, the CDR3 is TGTGCCAGCAGTGAACAGGGTTCGGGGGAGACCCAGTACTTC. This encodes CASSEQGSGETQYF.